This TCR beta chain appears in the sequencing data of a study of blood T cell repertoires in COVID-19. In the study overall: Samples representing acute and convalescent COVID-19 were sourced from the United States, Italy and Spain. PBMCs, B-cell-depleted T cells, or T cells provided the cDNA or gDNA that made up the material.

In the study's own analysis: From reference gene primer amplification, estimates of nucleated cell counts were derived. Produced via immunoSEQ multiplex PCR; TCRdb's table is partial and in-frame only. V, J and clone size were drawn from that table, and D and trimming were deduced from the DNA. The table includes just over 35,000 clones, approximately 78% detected once. The germline V gene has CDR1 SGHRS and CDR2 YFSETQ. The CDR3 loop spans 18 amino acids. V trimming: 1 base; J trimming: 0 bases; junction bases outside the gene matches: 7. The receptor was isolated from a human donor in a cohort sampled during active or convalescent COVID-19. The donor label of this sample is uncertain. The V gene is TRBV5-1, the J gene TRBJ2-2; TRBD2 matches at 9 bases. The source material was peripheral blood. The CDR3 coding sequence is TGCGCCAGCAGCTTGTATCCCCTAGCGGGAACGAACACCGGGGAGCTGTTTTTT. Translation: CASSLYPLAGTNTGELFF.